Listed here are 5 T cell receptor beta chains from one sample, sequenced in a study of shared clonotypes between healthy human individuals. Data came from immunoSEQ multiplex PCR; TCRdb stores just in-frame clones and leaves some out. Among hundreds of thousands of clones listed, about 96% were seen once. Only CD45RO-negative cells positively selected for CCR7 counted as naive CD8 cells, so terminally differentiated effector memory CD45RA+ cells were excluded. Source material: naive CD8+ T cells sorted from blood. These receptors originate from a woman under 40 in good health.

As concerns this clone: Other DNA sequences of this sample code for an identical CDR3. The CDR3 is CASSVGGGEQYF. In DNA, the CDR3 is TGTGCCAGCAGCGTGGGAGGGGGCGAGCAGTACTTC. The genes are TRBV9 and TRBJ2-7, with D possibly TRBD2 on 7 matching bases. Deletions cut 2 bases from V and 6 bases from J, with 9 bases between. Germline V gene lookup returns CDR1 SGDLS and CDR2 YYNGEE. This CDR3 spans 12 amino acids.

The chain employs TRBV7-9 and TRBJ2-3; 10 bases match TRBD2. CDR1 is SEHNR and CDR2 is FQNEAQ in the germline V gene (reference sequence). CDR3 length equals 14 residues. V gave up 1 base and J gave up 11 bases; unmatched junction bases: 6. In nucleotides, the CDR3 is TGTGCCAGCAGCTTAGTGCTAGCGGGAGAGAGGCAGTATTTT. This codes for CASSLVLAGERQYF.

The chain joins TRBV19 to TRBJ2-3; a weak D match, TRBD2 (5 bases). The V end was cut by 3 bases, the J end by 6 bases, with 10 bases between. Germline CDR1 is LNHDA and CDR2 is SQIVND (reference sequence). The length of the CDR3 is 13 residues. CDR3 region: CASSMRTRDTQYF. In DNA form, the CDR3 reads TGTGCCAGTAGTATGAGAACTAGGGATACGCAGTATTTT.

The table lists this clone with a count of one. The rearrangement uses TRBV7-3 and TRBJ2-7; 7 nucleotides match TRBD1. Losses at the gene ends were 0 bases for V and 5 bases for J; bases not matched to a gene: 1. Germline CDR1 is SGHTA and CDR2 is FQGTGA. This CDR3 comprises 13 residues. The CDR3 spells CASSLTGGDEQYF. CDR3 nucleotide sequence: TGTGCCAGCAGCTTAACAGGGGGCGACGAGCAGTACTTC.

For the CDR3, the DNA is TGTGCCAGCAGTCTCCTCGGACACTTCCCCTACGAGCAGTACTTC. Its protein is CASSLLGHFPYEQYF. The rearrangement uses TRBV27 and TRBJ2-7; weak D call: TRBD1 (5 bases). The CDR3 extends over 15 amino acids. Between the trimmed V and J ends, which lost 5 bases and 2 bases, there was a span of 16 bases. Per the germline V gene, CDR1 is MNHEY and CDR2 is SMNVEV (reference sequence).